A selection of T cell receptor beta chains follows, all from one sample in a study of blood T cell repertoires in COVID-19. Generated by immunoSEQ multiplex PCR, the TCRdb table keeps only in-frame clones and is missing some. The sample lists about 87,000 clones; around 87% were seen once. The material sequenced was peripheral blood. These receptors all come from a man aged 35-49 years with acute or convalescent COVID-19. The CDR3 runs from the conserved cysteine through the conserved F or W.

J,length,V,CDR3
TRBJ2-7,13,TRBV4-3,CASSHRQGYEQYF
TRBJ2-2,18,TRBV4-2,CASSQERTGTGSTGELFF
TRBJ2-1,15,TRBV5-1,CASSLDGGTYNEQFF
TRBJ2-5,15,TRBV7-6,CASSSGQGGVETQYF
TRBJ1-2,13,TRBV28,CASSSPGQGGYTF
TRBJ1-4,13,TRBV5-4,CASSRPQGEKLFF
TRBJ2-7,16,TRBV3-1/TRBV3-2,CASRSTSGRGSYEQYF
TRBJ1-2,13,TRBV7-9,CASSSTGDYGYTF
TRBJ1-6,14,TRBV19,CATNGGGENSPLHF
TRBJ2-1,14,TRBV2,CASSRREKANEQFF
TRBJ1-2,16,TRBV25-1,CASSVQTGTANYGYTF
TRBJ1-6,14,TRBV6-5,CASRGAGGNSPLHF
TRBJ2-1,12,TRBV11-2,CASSLGLSLQFF